These T cell receptor beta chains were read from a single sample in a study of cytomegalovirus exposure and HLA in healthy donors. Assay used: immunoSEQ multiplex PCR; TCRdb lists only in-frame clones, some missing. The table lists under 120,000 clones, approximately 80% of them singletons. Source material: PBMCs. Receptors originate from a female donor in good health and CMV-seropositive. The CDR3 runs from the conserved cysteine through the conserved F or W. D genes are given only for firm matches. The size of a clone is reported for some rows only, either as once, few or many, or as a class for expanded clones.

NA,TRBJ2-1,TRBD2,TRBV28,CASSLFRWAGVSSNEQFF,TGTGCCAGCAGTTTGTTCCGGTGGGCGGGAGTAAGTTCGAATGAGCAGTTCTTC
few,TRBJ2-7,NA,TRBV5-1,CASSLNLRPYEQYF,TGCGCCAGCAGCTTGAATCTGCGGCCCTACGAGCAGTACTTC
NA,TRBJ2-1,TRBD1,TRBV29-1,CSVGQGIFNEQFF,TGCAGCGTTGGACAGGGCATATTCAATGAGCAGTTCTTC
once,TRBJ1-5,TRBD1,TRBV19,CASSIPQGYQPQHF,TGTGCCAGTAGTATACCACAGGGGTATCAGCCCCAGCATTTT
NA,TRBJ1-1,TRBD1,TRBV7-2,CASSSSRTGGLTFF,TGTGCCAGCAGCTCCAGCCGGACAGGGGGCCTAACTTTCTTT
once,TRBJ1-3,TRBD1,TRBV7-3,CASSPDRVGNTIYF,TGTGCCAGCAGCCCGGACAGGGTTGGAAACACCATATATTTT
few,TRBJ2-3,NA,TRBV7-2,CASSLVRNTDTQYF,TGTGCCAGCAGCTTAGTCAGGAACACAGATACGCAGTATTTT
NA,TRBJ2-5,NA,TRBV20-1,CSAEGGETQYF,TGCAGTGCGGAGGGGGGGGAGACCCAGTACTTC
NA,TRBJ2-7,TRBD2,TRBV27,CASSSSGLAWEQYF,TGTGCCAGCAGTTCCTCGGGACTAGCGTGGGAGCAGTACTTC
NA,TRBJ1-3,NA,TRBV4-2,CASSQEQQAKGGSGNTIYF,TGTGCCAGCAGCCAAGAGCAACAGGCCAAAGGCGGCTCTGGAAACACCATATATTTT
NA,TRBJ2-3,NA,TRBV9,CASSQDYTSTDTQYF,TGTGCCAGCAGCCAGGACTACACAAGCACAGATACGCAGTATTTT
NA,TRBJ2-7,TRBD1,TRBV30,CAWKTGGSYEQYF,TGTGCCTGGAAGACAGGGGGGTCCTACGAGCAGTACTTC
NA,TRBJ1-5,TRBD1,TRBV9,CASSGGTGPSNQPQHF,TGTGCCAGCAGCGGCGGGACAGGACCTAGCAATCAGCCCCAGCATTTT
NA,TRBJ2-2,TRBD2,TRBV2,CASRGLAGLNTGELFF,TGTGCCAGCAGGGGACTAGCGGGGCTAAACACCGGGGAGCTGTTTTTT
NA,TRBJ2-2,NA,TRBV5-1,CASSTGTTSIGELFF,TGCGCCAGCAGCACAGGGACTACTTCTATCGGGGAGCTGTTTTTT
NA,TRBJ1-4,NA,TRBV5-5,CASSFSQGWYEKLFF,TGTGCCAGCAGCTTTAGCCAGGGGTGGTATGAAAAACTGTTTTTT
NA,TRBJ1-4,NA,TRBV19,CASTNYPPQGKEKLFF,TGTGCCAGTACCAACTACCCCCCCCAGGGAAAGGAAAAACTGTTTTTT
NA,TRBJ2-7,TRBD2,TRBV4-1,CAGSQDLSGDTYEQYF,TGCGCCGGCAGCCAAGATCTAAGCGGGGATACCTACGAGCAGTACTTC
NA,TRBJ1-6,NA,TRBV7-2,CASSLNSGKRSSYNSPLHF,TGTGCCAGCAGCTTAAACTCCGGGAAGAGAAGCTCCTATAATTCACCCCTCCACTTT
NA,TRBJ1-6,NA,TRBV6-1,CASSEFFIRARVHSPLHF,TGTGCCAGCAGTGAATTTTTCATCAGGGCGCGCGTGCATTCACCCCTCCACTTT
NA,TRBJ2-5,TRBD1,TRBV5-1,CASSQGQLQETQYF,TGCGCCAGCAGCCAGGGACAGCTTCAAGAGACCCAGTACTTC
NA,TRBJ1-5,TRBD1,TRBV6-1,CASSETGGGYQPQHF,TGTGCCAGCAGTGAAACAGGGGGCGGGTATCAGCCCCAGCATTTT
NA,TRBJ2-5,TRBD1,TRBV5-1,CASSITGGRETQYF,TGCGCCAGCAGCATAACAGGGGGCCGGGAGACCCAGTACTTC
NA,TRBJ2-1,NA,TRBV5-5,CASSLEGVEQFF,TGTGCCAGCAGCTTGGAAGGGGTTGAGCAGTTCTTC
NA,TRBJ2-1,NA,TRBV30,CAWSRKGLPSYNEQFF,TGTGCCTGGAGTCGCAAGGGGCTACCTTCCTACAATGAGCAGTTCTTC
NA,TRBJ2-4,NA,TRBV6-5,CASSYDSGNIQYF,TGTGCCAGCAGTTACGATTCGGGAAACATTCAGTACTTC
once,TRBJ1-2,TRBD1,TRBV28,CASSPGQGKLSGYTF,TGTGCCAGCAGTCCTGGACAGGGCAAGTTGAGTGGCTACACCTTC
NA,TRBJ2-7,NA,TRBV30,CAWSPWQGSYEQYF,TGTGCCTGGAGCCCGTGGCAGGGGTCCTACGAGCAGTACTTC
NA,TRBJ1-6,NA,TRBV6-1,CASSASLYNSPLHF,TGTGCCAGCAGTGCCTCCCTCTATAATTCACCCCTCCACTTT
NA,TRBJ1-2,TRBD1,TRBV30,CAWSGQGVRNTF,TGTGCCTGGAGTGGGCAGGGGGTGAGAAACACCTTC
once,TRBJ2-3,TRBD2,TRBV4-1,CASSQGRLAYSTDTQYF,TGCGCCAGCAGCCAAGGTAGACTAGCCTATAGCACAGATACGCAGTATTTT
NA,TRBJ2-3,NA,TRBV5-4,CASSSSVPSDTDTQYF,TGTGCCAGCAGCTCCTCGGTCCCTAGCGACACAGATACGCAGTATTTT
once,TRBJ2-3,NA,TRBV9,CASSAVPGATDTQYF,TGTGCCAGCAGCGCCGTCCCTGGGGCCACAGATACGCAGTATTTT
NA,TRBJ2-2,TRBD2,TRBV29-1,CSVEVGLAVTGELFF,TGCAGCGTTGAAGTCGGACTAGCGGTCACCGGGGAGCTGTTTTTT
NA,TRBJ1-3,NA,TRBV18,CASSPTESSGNTIYF,TGTGCCAGCTCACCAACGGAGAGCTCTGGAAACACCATATATTTT
few,TRBJ2-7,TRBD1,TRBV28,CASSFVGQGISYEQYF,TGTGCCAGCAGTTTTGTAGGACAGGGGATTTCCTACGAGCAGTACTTC
few,TRBJ2-7,TRBD2,TRBV28,CASRVASGTYEQYF,TGTGCCAGCAGGGTAGCTAGCGGCACCTACGAGCAGTACTTC
NA,TRBJ2-2,TRBD2,TRBV5-1,CASGRGGTTGELFF,TGCGCCAGCGGGCGGGGGGGAACGACCGGGGAGCTGTTTTTT
NA,TRBJ1-1,NA,TRBV18,CASSPQDMNTEAFF,TGTGCCAGCTCACCCCAGGACATGAACACTGAAGCTTTCTTT
NA,TRBJ2-3,NA,TRBV18,CASSLSRTGTDTQYF,TGTGCCAGCTCACTCTCCCGGACAGGCACAGATACGCAGTATTTT
NA,TRBJ1-1,NA,TRBV5-4,CASRHSDKNTEAFF,TGTGCCAGCAGGCACTCCGACAAGAACACTGAAGCTTTCTTT
NA,TRBJ1-2,TRBD1,TRBV6-6,CASSLDRAYGYTF,TGTGCCAGCAGCCTTGACAGGGCCTATGGCTACACCTTC
NA,TRBJ2-7,TRBD1,TRBV18,CASSPTGSYEQYF,TGTGCCAGCTCACCGACAGGGTCCTACGAGCAGTACTTC
once,TRBJ2-7,TRBD2,TRBV25-1,CASRPGTSGSYEQYF,TGTGCCAGCCGACCGGGGACTAGCGGTAGCTACGAGCAGTACTTC